Each of the 3 T cell receptor beta chains below was sequenced from the same sample in a study of cytomegalovirus exposure and HLA in healthy donors. The PCR employed 60 Vbeta primers together with 13 Jbeta primers. TCRdb's copy holds only in-frame clones and misses some; the assay was immunoSEQ multiplex PCR. In the table there are more than 140,000 clones, 64% of which are singletons. Sequencing was carried out using PBMCs. The receptors originated from a woman aged 25-40 years in good health and CMV-seropositive.

The rearrangement uses TRBV15 and TRBJ2-4; 9 positions match TRBD2. The CDR3 is 19 amino acids. The V gene end was trimmed by 1 base and the J gene end by 3 bases; junction bases not matched to a gene: 13. Germline V gene data show CDR1 as LNHNV and CDR2 as YYDKDF (reference sequence). The DNA of the CDR3 is TGTGCCACCAGCAGAGTAGATAGCGGGAGTCAATGGGTCAAAAACATTCAGTACTTC. Encoded protein: CATSRVDSGSQWVKNIQYF.

This sequence joins TRBV7-9 and TRBJ2-5; TRBD1 matches 10 bases. The J segment lost 4 bases and the V segment lost 5 bases, leaving 10 bases of the junction unmatched. The CDR3 spans 16 residues. Germline CDR1 is SEHNR and CDR2 is FQNEAQ (reference sequence). CDR3 sequence: CASSPRQGARGETQYF. In nucleotides, the CDR3 is TGTGCCAGCAGCCCGCGACAGGGGGCCCGCGGAGAGACCCAGTACTTC.

This clone was counted only a few times. This chain joins TRBV27 and TRBJ1-1; D perhaps matches TRBD1 (5 bases). The CDR3 length is 13 residues. Trimming pared 5 bases from V and 12 bases from J, leaving 19 bases between. CDR1 and CDR2 from the germline V gene are MNHEY and SMNVEV (reference sequence). The CDR3 DNA follows: TGTGCCAGCAGTACGGAAGCCGGGGCGGGGACTTTCTTT. Protein sequence: CASSTEAGAGTFF.